This TCR beta chain derives from a study of blood T cell repertoires in COVID-19. The ends were cut back, 0 bases at V and 0 bases at J, with 10 bases in the middle. Germline lookup yields CDR1 SGHKS and CDR2 YYEKEE (reference sequence). This CDR3 region has 15 residues. Profiled with immunoSEQ multiplex PCR; TCRdb holds only in-frame clones, not every one. Among about 200,000 clones, more than 75% were seen once, and the ten largest hold around 7.4%. Enrolled through a virtual design, the participants were between about 18 and 100 years of age and came from 24 US areas. This sequence originates from a middle-aged woman with acute COVID-19. The V call is TRBV5-5, the J call TRBJ2-7; D is perhaps TRBD1 (6 bases). Sequencing was performed on PBMCs or T cells enriched from blood (not recorded which). The CDR3 region has the DNA TGTGCCAGCAGCTTGGAGGACAGCTTCTCCTACGAGCAGTACTTC. Translating it yields CASSLEDSFSYEQYF.